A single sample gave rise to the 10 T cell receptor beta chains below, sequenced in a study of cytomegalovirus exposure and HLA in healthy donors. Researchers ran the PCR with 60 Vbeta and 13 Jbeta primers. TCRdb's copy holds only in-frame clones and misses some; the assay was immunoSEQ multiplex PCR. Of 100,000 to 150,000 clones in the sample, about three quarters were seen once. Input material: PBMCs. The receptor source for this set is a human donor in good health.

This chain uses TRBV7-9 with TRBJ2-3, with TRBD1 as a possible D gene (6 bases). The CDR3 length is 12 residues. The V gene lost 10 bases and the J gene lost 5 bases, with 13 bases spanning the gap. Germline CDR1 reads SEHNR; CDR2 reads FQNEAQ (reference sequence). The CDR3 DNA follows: TGTGCCACCCCAGGGGTTGGAGATACGCAGTATTTT. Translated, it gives CATPGVGDTQYF. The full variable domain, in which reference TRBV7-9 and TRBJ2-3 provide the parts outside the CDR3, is DTGVSQNPRHKITKRGQNVTFRCDPISEHNRLYWYRQTLGQGPEFLTYFQNEAQLEKSRLLSDRFSAERPKGSFSTLEIQRTEQGDSAMYLCATPGVGDTQYFGPGTRLTVL.

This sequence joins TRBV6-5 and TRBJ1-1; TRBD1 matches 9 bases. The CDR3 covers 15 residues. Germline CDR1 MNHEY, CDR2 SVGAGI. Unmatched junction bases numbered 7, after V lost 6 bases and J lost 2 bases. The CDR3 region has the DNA TGTGCCAGCAGGGACCGGGACAGGGTTAACACTGAAGCTTTCTTT. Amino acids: CASRDRDRVNTEAFF.

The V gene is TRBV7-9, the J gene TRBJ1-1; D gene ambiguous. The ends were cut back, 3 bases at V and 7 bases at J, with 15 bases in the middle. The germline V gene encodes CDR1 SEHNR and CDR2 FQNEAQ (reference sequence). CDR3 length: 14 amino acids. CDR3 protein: CASSLRVAGDEAFF. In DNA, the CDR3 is TGTGCCAGCAGCTTGCGAGTGGCGGGAGATGAAGCTTTCTTT.

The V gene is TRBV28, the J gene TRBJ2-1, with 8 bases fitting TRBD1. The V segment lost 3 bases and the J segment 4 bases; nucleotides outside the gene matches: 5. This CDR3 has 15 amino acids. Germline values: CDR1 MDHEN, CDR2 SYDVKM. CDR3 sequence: CASSFTRGLYNEQFF. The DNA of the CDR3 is TGTGCCAGCAGTTTCACCAGGGGGCTATACAATGAGCAGTTCTTC. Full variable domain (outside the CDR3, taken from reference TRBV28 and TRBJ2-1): DVKVTQSSRYLVKRTGEKVFLECVQDMDHENMFWYRQDPGLGLRLIYFSYDVKMKEKGDIPEGYSVSREKKERFSLILESASTNQTSMYLCASSFTRGLYNEQFFGPGTRLTVL.

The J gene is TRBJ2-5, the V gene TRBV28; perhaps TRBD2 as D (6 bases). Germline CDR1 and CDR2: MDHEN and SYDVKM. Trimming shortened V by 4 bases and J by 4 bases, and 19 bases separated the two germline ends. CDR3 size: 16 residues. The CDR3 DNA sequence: TGTGCCAGCAGTTCCCCCAGGAGGGCGCCAGGAGAGACCCAGTACTTC. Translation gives CASSSPRRAPGETQYF.

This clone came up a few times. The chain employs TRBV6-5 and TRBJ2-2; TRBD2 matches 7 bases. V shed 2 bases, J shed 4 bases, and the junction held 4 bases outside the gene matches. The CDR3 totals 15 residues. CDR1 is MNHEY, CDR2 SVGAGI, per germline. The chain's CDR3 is CASSYDGEGTGELFF. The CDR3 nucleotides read TGTGCCAGCAGTTACGACGGGGAGGGCACCGGGGAGCTGTTTTTT.

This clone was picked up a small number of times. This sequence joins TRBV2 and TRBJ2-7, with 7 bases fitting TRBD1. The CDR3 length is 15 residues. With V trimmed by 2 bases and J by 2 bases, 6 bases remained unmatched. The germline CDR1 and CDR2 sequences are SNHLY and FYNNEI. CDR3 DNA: TGTGCCAGCAGTGAACGAGGGGGCGCCCCCTACGAGCAGTACTTC. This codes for CASSERGGAPYEQYF. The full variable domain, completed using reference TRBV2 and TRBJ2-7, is EPEVTQTPSHQVTQMGQEVILRCVPISNHLYFYWYRQILGQKVEFLVSFYNNEISEKSEIFDDQFSVERPDGSNFTLKIRSTKLEDSAMYFCASSERGGAPYEQYFGPGTRLTVT.

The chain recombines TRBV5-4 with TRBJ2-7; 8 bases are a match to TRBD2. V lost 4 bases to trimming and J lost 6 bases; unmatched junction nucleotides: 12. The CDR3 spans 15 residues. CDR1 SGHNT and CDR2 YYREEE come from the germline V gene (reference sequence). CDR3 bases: TGTGCCAGCAGCCTGAGGGCTAGCGGGCACCGCGAGCAGTACTTC. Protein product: CASSLRASGHREQYF.

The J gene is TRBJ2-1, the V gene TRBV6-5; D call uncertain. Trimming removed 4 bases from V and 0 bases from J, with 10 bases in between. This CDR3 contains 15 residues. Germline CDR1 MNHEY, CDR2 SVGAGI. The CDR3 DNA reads TGTGCCAGCAGTTCCGCGAGATTCTCCTACAATGAGCAGTTCTTC. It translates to CASSSARFSYNEQFF.

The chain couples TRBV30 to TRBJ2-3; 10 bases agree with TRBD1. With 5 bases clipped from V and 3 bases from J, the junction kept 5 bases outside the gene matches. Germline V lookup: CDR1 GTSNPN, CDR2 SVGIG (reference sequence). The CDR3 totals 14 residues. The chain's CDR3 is CAWDRGRGTDTQYF. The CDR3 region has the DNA TGTGCCTGGGACAGGGGGCGCGGGACAGATACGCAGTATTTT.